The 22 T cell receptor beta chains below were found in one sample sequenced in a study of shared clonotypes between healthy human individuals. Data came from immunoSEQ multiplex PCR; TCRdb stores just in-frame clones and leaves some out. The table has under 2.5 million clones, around 92% seen once. Material for sequencing was naive CD4+ T cells from PBMCs. Subset: CD45RA+ positively selected. Every receptor here comes from a young man in good health. Some clones in this sample may be carry-over from other donors' samples.

CDR3 in amino acids: CASSFQAGGPSTGELFF. The CDR3 DNA reads as TGCGCCAGCAGCTTTCAAGCGGGAGGGCCCTCCACCGGGGAGCTGTTTTTT. This chain uses TRBV5-1 with TRBJ2-2, with 10 bases that match TRBD2. This CDR3 has 17 residues. Losses at the gene ends were 2 bases for V and 4 bases for J; bases not matched to a gene: 8. Germline V gene sequence: CDR1 SGHRS, CDR2 YFSETQ.

The rearrangement joins TRBV7-9 to TRBJ1-2; TRBD1 aligns across 7 bases. Germline CDR1 SEHNR, CDR2 FQNEAQ (reference sequence). The CDR3 spans 15 residues. V shed 4 bases, J shed 0 bases, and the junction held 5 bases outside the gene matches. CDR3: CASSYTGAANYGYTF. The CDR3 nucleotides read TGTGCCAGCAGCTACACAGGGGCCGCTAACTATGGCTACACCTTC.

V usage is TRBV28 and J usage is TRBJ2-7; TRBD1 aligns across 10 bases. The CDR3 extends over 14 amino acids. Germline CDR1 MDHEN, CDR2 SYDVKM. The V and J ends lost 6 bases and 6 bases, in that order; junction bases with no gene match: 8. This CDR3 reads CASSPTGGVFEQYF. Written as DNA, the CDR3 is TGTGCCAGCAGCCCGACAGGGGGCGTCTTCGAGCAGTACTTC.

The chain recombines TRBV29-1 with TRBJ2-2; D is perhaps TRBD2 (5 bases). The CDR3 is 13 amino acids. Trimming took off 7 bases at V and 3 bases at J, with 12 bases between the two ends. Germline lookup yields CDR1 SQVTM and CDR2 ANQGSEA. Here the CDR3 reads CSGAWEYTGELFF. The CDR3 DNA follows: TGCAGCGGGGCATGGGAGTACACCGGGGAGCTGTTTTTT.

A word on this clone: Other DNA sequences within the sample encode an identical CDR3. V gene TRBV5-1 combines with J gene TRBJ1-1; 7 nucleotides agree with TRBD1. Germline-derived CDR1 and CDR2 are SGHRS and YFSETQ. Unmatched junction bases numbered 5, after V lost 6 bases and J lost 0 bases. CDR3 length: 14 amino acids. The CDR3 bases are TGCGCCAGCACGAGGACAGGCATGAACACTGAAGCTTTCTTT. It translates to CASTRTGMNTEAFF.

The chain has TRBV28 and TRBJ1-2, with D possibly being TRBD1 (5 bases). CDR1 MDHEN and CDR2 SYDVKM come from the germline V gene. Deletions cut 6 bases from V and 6 bases from J, with 20 bases between. The CDR3 consists of 15 residues. CDR3 bases: TGTGCCAGCAGCGAATCCAGTTTAACGGGGGATGGCTACACCTTC. It codes for CASSESSLTGDGYTF.

This chain uses TRBV10-3 with TRBJ1-5; D is possibly TRBD1 (5 bases). Germline V gene sequence: CDR1 ENHRY, CDR2 SYGVKD. V was trimmed by 8 bases and J by 0 bases, leaving 8 bases between them. The CDR3 runs 13 residues. CDR3 DNA sequence: TGTGCCATCGGGGCAGTTAGCAATCAGCCCCAGCATTTT. It translates to CAIGAVSNQPQHF.

This chain uses TRBV11-2 with TRBJ1-2; the D gene is possibly TRBD1 (5 bases). The CDR3 has 15 residues. From germline, CDR1 is SGHAT and CDR2 FQNNGV. The V gene lost 5 bases and the J gene lost 7 bases, with 20 bases spanning the gap. The CDR3 DNA sequence: TGTGCCAGCAGCCCCGTGACCGGCCGGGGCCGTGGCTACACCTTC. This encodes CASSPVTGRGRGYTF.

The chain couples TRBV7-2 to TRBJ1-2; no clear D gene. CDR1 and CDR2 from the germline V gene are SGHTA and FQGNSA. V lost 5 bases and J lost 6, with 16 bases in between. The CDR3 is 14 amino acids. CDR3 nucleotides: TGTGCCAGCAGCCGTCCCGGGCCCATAAATGGCTACACCTTC. Translating gives CASSRPGPINGYTF.

This chain uses TRBV19 with TRBJ1-5, with D perhaps matching TRBD1 (6 bases). Germline loops: CDR1 LNHDA, CDR2 SQIVND (reference sequence). This CDR3 region has 15 residues. Trimming took off 7 bases at V and 0 bases at J, with 13 bases between the two ends. DNA of the CDR3: TGTGCCAGTACCTACACAGGGTTTAGCAATCAGCCCCAGCATTTT. This gives the protein CASTYTGFSNQPQHF.

Only a few counts were recorded for this clone. V is TRBV18 and J is TRBJ1-1, with D tentatively TRBD1 (5 bases). CDR1 and CDR2 from the germline V gene are KGHSH and LQKENI. Trimming removed 5 bases from V and 1 base from J, with 14 bases in between. The CDR3 is made up of 15 amino acids. The CDR3 DNA reads TGTGCCAGCTCAGACAACCAGGGTAGGAACACTGAAGCTTTCTTT. It specifies CASSDNQGRNTEAFF.

This clone has more than one count but fewer than ten. The chain recombines TRBV19 with TRBJ1-1; no firm D call. Deletions cut 3 bases from V and 6 bases from J, with 11 bases between. There are 13 residues in the CDR3. Germline CDR1 and CDR2: LNHDA and SQIVND (reference sequence). The DNA of the CDR3 is TGTGCCAGTAGTATCGCCAAGAAAGCTGAAGCTTTCTTT. Translating it yields CASSIAKKAEAFF.

This chain joins TRBV30 and TRBJ2-5; a possible D gene is TRBD1 (6 bases). Germline assignment: CDR1 GTSNPN and CDR2 SVGIG (reference sequence). There are 16 residues in the CDR3. V lost 0 bases and J lost 5, with 19 bases in between. The CDR3 DNA is TGTGCCTGGAGTGTAGGGTCTTTGGGGGCCCGGGAGACCCAGTACTTC. Its protein is CAWSVGSLGARETQYF. Variable domain in full (rest from reference TRBV30 and TRBJ2-5): SQTIHQWPATLVQPVGSPLSLECTVEGTSNPNLYWYRQAAGRGLQLLFYSVGIGQISSEVPQNLSASRPQDRQFILSSKKLLLSDSGFYLCAWSVGSLGARETQYFGPGTRLLVL.

This clone was counted once. This chain uses TRBV7-2 with TRBJ2-1; TRBD2 is a possible D gene (5 bases). The CDR3 is made up of 16 amino acids. V lost 7 bases and J lost 9, with 25 bases in between. CDR1 is SGHTA and CDR2 is FQGNSA in the germline V gene. The CDR3 region is CASTLEGRLRGSEQFF. In DNA, the CDR3 is TGTGCCAGCACCCTAGAAGGACGGCTCCGGGGTAGTGAGCAGTTCTTC.

This chain links TRBV6-1 with TRBJ2-5; D call uncertain. Per the germline V gene, CDR1 is MNHNS and CDR2 is SASEGT. V dropped 1 base and J dropped 4 bases, with 10 bases sitting between them. The CDR3 contains 14 residues. As DNA, the CDR3 is TGTGCCAGCAGTGAAGAGGTGGGCCGAGAGACCCAGTACTTC. It encodes CASSEEVGRETQYF.

J is TRBJ1-4 and V is TRBV19, with 8 bases lining up with TRBD1. The CDR3 covers 18 residues. The V segment lost 3 bases and the J segment 0 bases; nucleotides outside the gene matches: 9. Germline CDR1 and CDR2: LNHDA and SQIVND (reference sequence). CDR3 nucleotides: TGTGCCAGTAGTATCCTTAGGTTGACAGGGGCAACTAATGAAAAACTGTTTTTT. Its protein is CASSILRLTGATNEKLFF.

V gene TRBV20-1 combines with J gene TRBJ2-7, with a tentative D call TRBD1 (5 bases). The CDR3 runs to 11 residues. The V gene's germline CDR1 is DFQATT and CDR2 SNEGSKA (reference sequence). V was cut by 4 bases and J by 7 bases, with 11 bases left in between. Written as DNA, the CDR3 is TGCAGTGCTACAAAAGGGGTGGAGCAGTACTTC. Its protein product is CSATKGVEQYF.

The V call is TRBV15, the J call TRBJ1-2; D is possibly TRBD1 (5 bases). This CDR3 is built from 13 residues. Germline values: CDR1 LNHNV, CDR2 YYDKDF (reference sequence). Deletions cut 1 base from V and 8 bases from J, with 11 bases between. CDR3 sequence: CATSRAGTTGYTF. CDR3 DNA sequence: TGTGCCACCAGCAGAGCCGGGACGACCGGCTACACCTTC.

The chain employs TRBV7-2 and TRBJ2-7, with D tentatively TRBD1 or TRBD2 (5 bases each). This CDR3 is built from 15 residues. Germline V gene lookup returns CDR1 SGHTA and CDR2 FQGNSA. V was pared by 5 bases and J by 3 bases, with 17 bases between. CDR3 sequence: CASSPVRDGSYEQYF. Here the CDR3 DNA reads TGTGCCAGCAGCCCGGTCCGGGACGGAAGCTACGAGCAGTACTTC.

This chain joins TRBV28 and TRBJ2-3; 10 nucleotides line up with TRBD2. The V gene end was trimmed by 4 bases and the J gene end by 5 bases; junction bases not matched to a gene: 15. The CDR3 runs to 18 residues. The germline CDR1 and CDR2 sequences are MDHEN and SYDVKM. In DNA, the CDR3 is TGTGCCAGCAGTTCAACGATAGAGCGGGAGGGTCCGTTAGATACGCAGTATTTT. Translating gives CASSSTIEREGPLDTQYF.

This clone was seen just once. V is TRBV5-1 and J is TRBJ1-1; D might be TRBD1 (5 bases). Germline CDR1 reads SGHRS; CDR2 reads YFSETQ. Trimming pared 4 bases from V and 3 bases from J, leaving 22 bases between. The CDR3 has 17 residues. The CDR3 protein is CASSVGTSGLGDTEAFF. In DNA form, the CDR3 reads TGCGCCAGCAGCGTGGGGACGTCAGGGTTGGGGGACACTGAAGCTTTCTTT.

This sequence joins TRBV2 and TRBJ2-1, with D possibly TRBD1 on 5 matching bases. The CDR3 consists of 15 residues. Germline V gene data show CDR1 as SNHLY and CDR2 as FYNNEI. V was cut by 3 bases and J by 3 bases, with 12 bases left in between. The CDR3 reads CASSDNSGYYNEQFF. Written as DNA, the CDR3 is TGTGCCAGCAGTGACAATTCAGGGTACTACAATGAGCAGTTCTTC.